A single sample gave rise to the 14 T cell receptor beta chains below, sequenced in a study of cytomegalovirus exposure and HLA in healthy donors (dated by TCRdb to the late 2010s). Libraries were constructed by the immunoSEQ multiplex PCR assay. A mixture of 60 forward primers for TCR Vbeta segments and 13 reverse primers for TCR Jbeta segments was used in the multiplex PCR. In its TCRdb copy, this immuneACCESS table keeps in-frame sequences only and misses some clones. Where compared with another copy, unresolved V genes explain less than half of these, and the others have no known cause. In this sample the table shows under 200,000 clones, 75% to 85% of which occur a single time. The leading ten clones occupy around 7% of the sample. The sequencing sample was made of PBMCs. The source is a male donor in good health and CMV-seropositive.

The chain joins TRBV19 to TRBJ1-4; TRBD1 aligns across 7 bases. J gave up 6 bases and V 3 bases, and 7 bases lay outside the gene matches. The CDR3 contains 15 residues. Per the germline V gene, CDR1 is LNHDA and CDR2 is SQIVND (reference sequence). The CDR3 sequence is CASSIMSRGYEKLFF. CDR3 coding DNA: TGTGCCAGTAGTATTATGTCCAGGGGGTATGAAAAACTGTTTTTT.

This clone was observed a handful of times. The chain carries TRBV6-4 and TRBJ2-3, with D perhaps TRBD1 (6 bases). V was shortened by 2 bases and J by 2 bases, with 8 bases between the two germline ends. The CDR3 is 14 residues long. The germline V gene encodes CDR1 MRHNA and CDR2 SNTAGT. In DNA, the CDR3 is TGTGCCAGCAGTGACGGGGGCATCACAGATACGCAGTATTTT. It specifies CASSDGGITDTQYF.

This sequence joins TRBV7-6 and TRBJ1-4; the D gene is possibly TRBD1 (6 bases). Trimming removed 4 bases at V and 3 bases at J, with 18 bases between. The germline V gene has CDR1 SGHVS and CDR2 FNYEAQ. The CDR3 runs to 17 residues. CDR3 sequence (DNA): TGTGCCAGCAGCTCCACTACCCCGACAGGTTCTAATGAAAAACTGTTTTTT. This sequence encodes CASSSTTPTGSNEKLFF.

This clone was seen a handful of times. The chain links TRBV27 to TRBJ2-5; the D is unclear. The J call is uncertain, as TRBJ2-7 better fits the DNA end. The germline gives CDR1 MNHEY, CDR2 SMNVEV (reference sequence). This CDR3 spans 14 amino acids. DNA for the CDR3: TGTGCCAGCATTAGTATCTCCAAGCCCTACGAGCAGTACTTC. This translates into CASISISKPYEQYF.

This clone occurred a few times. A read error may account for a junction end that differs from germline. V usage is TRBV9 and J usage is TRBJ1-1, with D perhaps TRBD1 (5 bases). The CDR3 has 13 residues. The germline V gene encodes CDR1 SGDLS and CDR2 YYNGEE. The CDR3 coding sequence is TGTGCCAGCTGCGTTGGACAGAACACTGAAGCTTTCTTT. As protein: CASCVGQNTEAFF. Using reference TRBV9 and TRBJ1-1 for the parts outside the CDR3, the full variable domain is DSGVTQTPKHLITATGQRVTLRCSPRSGDLSVYWYQQSLDQGLQFLIQYYNGEERAKGNILERFSAQQFPDLHSELNLSSLELGDSALYFCASCVGQNTEAFFGQGTRLTVV.

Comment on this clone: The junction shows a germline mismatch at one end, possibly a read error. The CDR3 protein is CASSGGGYEQYF. CDR3 coding DNA: TGTGCCAGTAGTGGGGGGGGCTACGAGCAGTACTTC. This rearrangement joins TRBV2 to TRBJ2-5; 7 bases fit TRBD2. The DNA end is a closer match to TRBJ2-7, so the J assignment may be wrong. CDR3 length: 12 residues. Germline V lookup: CDR1 SNHLY, CDR2 FYNNEI.

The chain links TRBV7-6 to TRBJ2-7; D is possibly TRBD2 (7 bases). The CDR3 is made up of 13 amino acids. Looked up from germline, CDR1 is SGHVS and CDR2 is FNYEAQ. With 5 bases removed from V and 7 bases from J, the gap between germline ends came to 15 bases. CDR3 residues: CASSRGGAWEQYF. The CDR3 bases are TGTGCCAGCAGCCGAGGGGGGGCCTGGGAGCAGTACTTC.

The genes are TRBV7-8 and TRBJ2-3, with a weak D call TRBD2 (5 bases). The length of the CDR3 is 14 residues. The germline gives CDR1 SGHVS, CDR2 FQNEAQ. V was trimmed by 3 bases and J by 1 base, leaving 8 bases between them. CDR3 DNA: TGTGCCAGCAGCTTTTACGGGGGCACAGATACGCAGTATTTT. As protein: CASSFYGGTDTQYF.

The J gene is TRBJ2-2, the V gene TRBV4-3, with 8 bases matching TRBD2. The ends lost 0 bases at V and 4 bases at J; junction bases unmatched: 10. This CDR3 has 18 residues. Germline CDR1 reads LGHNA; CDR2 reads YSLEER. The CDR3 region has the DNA TGCGCCAGCAGCCAAGACGGGGTCGGGGGGGCGGGCACCGGGGAGCTGTTTTTT. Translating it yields CASSQDGVGGAGTGELFF.

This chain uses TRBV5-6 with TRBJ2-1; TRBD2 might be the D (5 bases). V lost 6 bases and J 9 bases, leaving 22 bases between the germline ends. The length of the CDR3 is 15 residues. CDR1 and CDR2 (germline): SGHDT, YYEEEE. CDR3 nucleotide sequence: TGTGCCAGCATCATCCAGCCAGAAGCGGTCGGTGAGCAGTTCTTC. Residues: CASIIQPEAVGEQFF.

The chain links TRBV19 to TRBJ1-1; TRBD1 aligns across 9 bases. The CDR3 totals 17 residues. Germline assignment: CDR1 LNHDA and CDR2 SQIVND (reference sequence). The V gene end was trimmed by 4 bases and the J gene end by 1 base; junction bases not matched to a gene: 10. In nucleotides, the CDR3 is TGTGCCAGTAGTACCCTGACAGGGGGTCGGAAGAACACTGAAGCTTTCTTT. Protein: CASSTLTGGRKNTEAFF.

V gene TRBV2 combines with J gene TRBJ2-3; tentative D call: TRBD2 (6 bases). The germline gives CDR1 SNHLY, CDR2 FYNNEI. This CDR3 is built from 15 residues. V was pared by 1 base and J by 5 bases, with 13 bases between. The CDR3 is CASSEELAGRDTQYF. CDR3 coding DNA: TGTGCCAGCAGTGAAGAACTCGCGGGGAGAGATACGCAGTATTTT.

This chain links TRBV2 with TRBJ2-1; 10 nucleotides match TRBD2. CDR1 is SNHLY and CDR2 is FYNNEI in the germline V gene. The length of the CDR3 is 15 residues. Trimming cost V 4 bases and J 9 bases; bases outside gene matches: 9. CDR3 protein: CASSGSGGASGEQFF. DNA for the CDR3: TGTGCCAGCAGTGGCAGCGGGGGGGCGTCGGGTGAGCAGTTCTTC.

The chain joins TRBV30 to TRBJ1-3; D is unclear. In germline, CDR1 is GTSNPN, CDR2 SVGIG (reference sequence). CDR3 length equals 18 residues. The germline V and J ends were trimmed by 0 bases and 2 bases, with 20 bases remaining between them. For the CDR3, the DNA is TGTGCCTGGAGTGTAAGGCTTGGGCCACAACCCACTGGAAACACCATATATTTT. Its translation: CAWSVRLGPQPTGNTIYF. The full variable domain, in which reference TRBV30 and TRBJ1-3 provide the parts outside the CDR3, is SQTIHQWPATLVQPVGSPLSLECTVEGTSNPNLYWYRQAAGRGLQLLFYSVGIGQISSEVPQNLSASRPQDRQFILSSKKLLLSDSGFYLCAWSVRLGPQPTGNTIYFGEGSWLTVV.